This TCR beta chain was documented in a study of tumor-infiltrating lymphocytes in primary liver carcinoma. This clonotype was seen a single time. This could be a read error, since a much larger clone is one nucleotide away. Trimming removed 4 bases from V and 0 bases from J, with 19 bases in between. Germline-derived CDR1 and CDR2 are MNHEY and SVGAGI. CDR3 length: 18 amino acids. Germline DNA was also extracted, and blood RNA derived from unsorted whole blood. From 450 to 550 ng total RNA, TCR beta cDNA was generated with a primer in the constant region. Three nested multiplex PCR rounds of slightly modified ARM-PCR generated TCR beta libraries. The first two PCR rounds used TRBV1-TRBV30 primers with a Cbeta primer, 10 cycles each. TCRdb re-analysed the multiplex PCR reads in MiXCR, keeping a single row per CDR3 protein. The table includes about 330,000 distinct CDR3 sequences, about 65% detected once.

The receptor was derived from a man aged 35-49 years with primary liver carcinoma and hepatitis B virus infection. Sequenced: peripheral blood. The chain links TRBV6-5 to TRBJ1-5; D remains unclear. For the CDR3, the DNA is TGTGCCAGCAGTTTGCTCAGACCGTCACTCTATAGCAATCAGCCCCAGCATTTT. Protein: CASSLLRPSLYSNQPQHF.